A selection of T cell receptor beta chains follows, all from one sample in a study of blood T cell repertoires in COVID-19. Some clones are missing from TCRdb's copy, which holds only in-frame ones; the method was immunoSEQ multiplex PCR. The sample has 150,000 to 200,000 clones, about 88% seen once. The sequenced material came from peripheral blood. Receptor source: a man aged 40-55 years with active or convalescent COVID-19. Each CDR3 is given with its conserved first and last residue. D genes are given only for firm matches. The size entry is marked missing in some rows and otherwise reads once, few, many or a size class.

V	size	J	D	DNA	CDR3
TRBV14	.	TRBJ1-2	.	TGTGCCAGCAGCCAAGGTGGGGGGTTCAGGTTCGACTATGGCTACACCTTC	CASSQGGGFRFDYGYTF
TRBV7-9	.	TRBJ2-1	.	TGTGCCAGCAGCCCTGAACGCGTTTACAATGAGCAGTTCTTC	CASSPERVYNEQFF
TRBV19	once	TRBJ2-7	.	TGTGCCAGTAGTATTGGCAGTTCCTCCTACGAGCAGTACTTC	CASSIGSSSYEQYF
TRBV10-1	.	TRBJ2-3	TRBD1	TGCGCCAGCAAAGGGACAGGGACAGATACGCAGTATTTT	CASKGTGTDTQYF
TRBV5-1	.	TRBJ2-1	TRBD1	TGCGCCAGCAGTCAACAGGGGGCTAACAATGAGCAGTTCTTC	CASSQQGANNEQFF
TRBV3-1/TRBV3-2	.	TRBJ2-2	TRBD2	TGTGCCAGCAGTTGGCTAGCGGTGGGGAACACCGGGGAGCTGTTTTTT	CASSWLAVGNTGELFF
TRBV3-1/TRBV3-2	.	TRBJ2-7	.	TGTGCCAGCAGCCAAAACAGGGTACCCTACGAGCAGTACTTC	CASSQNRVPYEQYF
TRBV4-1	.	TRBJ1-6	TRBD1	TGCGCCAGCAGCCAAGATGGACAGGGGGTCTCACCCCTCCACTTT	CASSQDGQGVSPLHF
TRBV30	.	TRBJ1-3	.	TGTGCCTGCCGGGAATCTGGAAACACCATATATTTT	CACRESGNTIYF
TRBV28	once	TRBJ2-2	.	TGTGCCAGCAGTTTATTTTACGAGGACACCGGGGAGCTGTTTTTT	CASSLFYEDTGELFF
TRBV24-1	.	TRBJ1-2	.	TGTGCCACCAGTGATGAGGGTGGCTACACCTTC	CATSDEGGYTF
TRBV12-3/TRBV12-4	few	TRBJ2-7	.	TGTGCCAGCAGCCCAATTCGGGGAGGCGAGCAGTACTTC	CASSPIRGGEQYF
TRBV5-4	.	TRBJ2-5	TRBD2	TGTGCCAGCAGCTTGAGACTAGCGGGGTCGACCCAGTACTTC	CASSLRLAGSTQYF
TRBV14	few	TRBJ1-3	.	TGTGCCAGCAGCCCAAATCAGCGCTCTGGAAACACCATATATTTT	CASSPNQRSGNTIYF
TRBV5-1	.	TRBJ1-5	TRBD1	TGCGCCAGCAGCTCAACAGGGGGACTTAATCAGCCCCAGCATTTT	CASSSTGGLNQPQHF
TRBV6-5	.	TRBJ1-2	.	TGTGCCAGCAGCCCGAGGAGGGAAAACTATGGCTACACCTTC	CASSPRRENYGYTF
TRBV29-1	.	TRBJ1-2	.	TGCAGCCTTGCTGGGGGCGCAGTGGAGACCTTC	CSLAGGAVETF
TRBV7-9	.	TRBJ2-5	TRBD1	TGTGCCAGCAGCTTACAGGGGGCGGTCAAGGAGACCCAGTACTTC	CASSLQGAVKETQYF
TRBV7-3	.	TRBJ2-7	.	TGTGCCAGCAGCTTAGAGGGCTCCGGGGAGCAGTACTTC	CASSLEGSGEQYF
TRBV4-1	.	TRBJ2-5	TRBD2	TGCGCCAGCAGCCCCTCCGGGGGGACCCTCCAAGAGACCCAGTACTTC	CASSPSGGTLQETQYF
TRBV2	.	TRBJ1-4	.	TGTGCCAGCAAACTACCGGGGTCGGGTAATGAAAAACTGTTTTTT	CASKLPGSGNEKLFF
TRBV11-2	.	TRBJ1-3	.	TGTGCCAGCAGTGATGAAGACAGGGGAAACACCATATATTTT	CASSDEDRGNTIYF
TRBV30	.	TRBJ2-5	.	TGTGCTGGCCTGCGGGACCAAGAGACCCAGTACTTC	CAGLRDQETQYF
TRBV5-4	.	TRBJ2-2	TRBD1	TGTGCCAGCAGCCCACAGGGGGCGTCACGCACCGGGGAGCTGTTTTTT	CASSPQGASRTGELFF
TRBV2	.	TRBJ1-5	TRBD1	TGTGCCAGCAGTGGGGACAGGGGGACCAATCAGCCCCAGCATTTT	CASSGDRGTNQPQHF
TRBV4-1	once	TRBJ1-4	.	TGCGCCAGCAGCCAAGGTCGGCAGGGGGAAAAACTGTTTTTT	CASSQGRQGEKLFF
TRBV4-3	.	TRBJ2-1	TRBD1	TGCGCCAGCAGCCCCTCCCAGGGGGCGCCTTCCAATGAGCAGTTCTTC	CASSPSQGAPSNEQFF
TRBV27	once	TRBJ2-7	.	TGTGCCAGCAGTTTATTTCCGGGACAAACCTACGAGCAGTACTTC	CASSLFPGQTYEQYF
TRBV30	.	TRBJ2-7	.	TGTGCCTGGAGTCCTAAGACAGTTCACGAGCAGTACTTC	CAWSPKTVHEQYF
TRBV5-1	.	TRBJ1-4	.	TGCGCCAGCAGCTTGCAAGCCTCGAATGAAAAACTGTTTTTT	CASSLQASNEKLFF
TRBV7-7	.	TRBJ2-5	.	TGTGCTAGCAGTGCCCGAGAGCGGGAGACCCAGTACTTC	CASSARERETQYF
TRBV11-3	once	TRBJ2-1	TRBD2	TGTGCCAGCAGCTTAGGGTTAGCGGGGCACAATGAGCAGTTCTTC	CASSLGLAGHNEQFF
TRBV28	.	TRBJ1-2	.	TGTGCCAGCAGTTCGACAGATAAAGGCTACACCTTC	CASSSTDKGYTF
TRBV10-3	once	TRBJ2-3	.	TGTGCCATCAGTGGGGGTGGACACCTGAGCACAGATACGCAGTATTTT	CAISGGGHLSTDTQYF
TRBV18	.	TRBJ2-3	TRBD2	TGTGCCAGCTCACCACCTACTAGCGCAGATACGCAGTATTTT	CASSPPTSADTQYF
TRBV11-3	medium-sized	TRBJ2-2	TRBD2	TGTGCCAGCAGCTCCTGGGCGGGGGGACATTCCACCGGGGAGCTGTTTTTT	CASSSWAGGHSTGELFF
TRBV6-1	.	TRBJ1-5	.	TGTGCCAGCAGTGAAGCAGGGGGAAATCAGCCCCAGCATTTT	CASSEAGGNQPQHF
TRBV6-5	.	TRBJ2-5	.	TGTGCCAGCGGTCGGGGGTCAGAGACCCAGTACTTC	CASGRGSETQYF
TRBV7-9	.	TRBJ1-2	TRBD1	TGTGCCAGCAGCCGGACAGGGGAATTGTACGGCTACACCTTC	CASSRTGELYGYTF
TRBV24-1	.	TRBJ1-2	.	TGTGCCACCAGTGAAAGGGAGGAATCCTATGGCTACACCTTC	CATSEREESYGYTF
TRBV9	.	TRBJ2-3	TRBD2	TGTGCCAGCAGCGTAGGAGGCGGGGGGGCCACAGATACGCAGTATTTT	CASSVGGGGATDTQYF
TRBV14	.	TRBJ1-6	TRBD1	TGTGCCAGCAGTCTTCCGGGACAGGGGCATTCACCCCTCCACTTT	CASSLPGQGHSPLHF
TRBV6-1	.	TRBJ2-2	.	TGTGCCAGCAGTGAGATAGCGAACACCGGGGAGCTGTTTTTT	CASSEIANTGELFF
TRBV18	once	TRBJ2-6	.	TGTGCCAGCTCACCGTCCAGAACCTCTGGGGCCAACGTCCTGACTTTC	CASSPSRTSGANVLTF
TRBV5-1	.	TRBJ1-2	.	TGCGCCAGCAGCTTGGGGTGGGGAGCTAACTATGGCTACACCTTC	CASSLGWGANYGYTF
TRBV9	.	TRBJ1-2	.	TGTGCCAGCAGCGTAGATCCACTTAACTATGGCTACACCTTC	CASSVDPLNYGYTF
TRBV6-5	.	TRBJ2-7	.	TGTGCCAGCACCCTCGGCAGGGGTGAGGGCGAGCAGTACTTC	CASTLGRGEGEQYF
TRBV9	.	TRBJ1-5	.	TGTGCCAGCAGCGTAACAGAAAATAGCAATCAGCCCCAGCATTTT	CASSVTENSNQPQHF
TRBV4-3	.	TRBJ1-2	TRBD1	TGCGCCAGCAGCCAAGAAGCCCCCTCGACAGGGAGGGGCTACACCTTC	CASSQEAPSTGRGYTF
TRBV7-2	.	TRBJ1-3	.	TGTGCCAGCAGCTTGCGGGGATACACCATATATTTT	CASSLRGYTIYF
TRBV29-1	.	TRBJ2-1	TRBD1	TGCAGCGTTGAAGCCCGGGACAGGGATTACAATGAGCAGTTCTTC	CSVEARDRDYNEQFF
TRBV29-1	few	TRBJ2-5	TRBD2	TGCAGCGTTTCGGCCGGACTAGCGGAAGAGACCCAGTACTTC	CSVSAGLAEETQYF
TRBV4-2	.	TRBJ2-5	.	TGTGCCAGCAGCCAAGAGAGGGTAGAGACCCAGTACTTC	CASSQERVETQYF
TRBV18	.	TRBJ2-7	.	TGTGCCAGCTCACCAGGCCAGACCTACGAGCAGTACTTC	CASSPGQTYEQYF
TRBV7-7	few	TRBJ2-5	TRBD1	TGTGCTAGCAGCTTAGGTCGGACAGGGCAAGAGACCCAGTACTTC	CASSLGRTGQETQYF